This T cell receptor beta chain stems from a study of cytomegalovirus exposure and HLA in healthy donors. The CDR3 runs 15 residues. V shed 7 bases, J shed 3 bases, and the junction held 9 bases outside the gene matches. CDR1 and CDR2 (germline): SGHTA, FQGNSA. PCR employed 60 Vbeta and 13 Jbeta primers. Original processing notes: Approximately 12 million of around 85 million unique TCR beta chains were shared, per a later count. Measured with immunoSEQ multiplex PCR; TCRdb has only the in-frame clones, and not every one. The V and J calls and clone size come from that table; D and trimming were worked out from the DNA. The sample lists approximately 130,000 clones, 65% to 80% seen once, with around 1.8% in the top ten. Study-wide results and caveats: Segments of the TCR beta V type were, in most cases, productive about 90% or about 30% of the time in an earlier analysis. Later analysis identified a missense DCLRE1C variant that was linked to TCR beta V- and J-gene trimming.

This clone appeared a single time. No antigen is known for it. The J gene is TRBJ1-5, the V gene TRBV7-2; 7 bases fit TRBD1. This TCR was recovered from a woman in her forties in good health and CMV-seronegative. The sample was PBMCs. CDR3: CASNRDSQNNQPQHF. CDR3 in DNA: TGTGCCAGCAACCGGGACAGCCAAAACAATCAGCCCCAGCATTTT.